Listed below are T cell receptor beta chains from one sample, sequenced in a study of post-analysis software for immune sequencing data. Via MiXCR, TCRdb re-called the PCR reads, giving one row per CDR3 protein. The table records roughly 730,000 distinct CDR3 sequences, 25% to 30% of them present only once. The sequencing input was blood. The receptor source for this set is a girl under 18 with multiple sclerosis. Each CDR3 is given with its conserved first and last residue. Each record gives: J gene, clone size, V gene, D gene, CDR3 protein, CDR3 DNA. The D gene is left open where the match is weak. Rows give clone size only sometimes, using once, few, many, or a class for an expanded clone.

TRBJ2-2,NA,TRBV4-3,NA,CASSQRNTGELFF,TGCGCCAGCAGCCAACGCAACACCGGGGAGCTGTTTTTT
TRBJ2-3,NA,TRBV4-1,TRBD2,CASSQQFSGGRGTDTQYF,TGCGCCAGCAGCCAACAATTCTCGGGGGGGCGCGGCACAGATACGCAGTATTTT
TRBJ2-4,NA,TRBV15,TRBD2,CATSRDEREWAKNIQYF,TGTGCCACCAGCAGAGATGAGCGGGAGTGGGCCAAAAACATTCAGTACTTC
TRBJ1-1,few,TRBV18,NA,CASSPFGDTEAFF,TGTGCCAGCTCACCATTCGGGGACACTGAAGCTTTCTTT
TRBJ1-6,few,TRBV20-1,TRBD1,CSAGTRGQPRSPLHF,TGCAGTGCTGGCACCCGGGGACAGCCCCGTTCACCCCTCCACTTT
TRBJ2-7,NA,TRBV12-3/TRBV12-4,TRBD2,CASSGLAGVSYEQYF,TGTGCCAGCAGTGGACTAGCGGGAGTATCCTACGAGCAGTACTTC
TRBJ2-1,few,TRBV20-1,TRBD2,CSAPPLAGYNEQFF,TGCAGTGCTCCACCACTAGCGGGATACAATGAGCAGTTCTTC
TRBJ2-1,NA,TRBV5-1,NA,CASRKGELEPPYNEQFF,TGCGCCAGCAGAAAGGGAGAATTGGAGCCCCCTTACAATGAGCAGTTCTTC
TRBJ2-4,few,TRBV27,NA,CASSFPRGIGNIQYF,TGTGCCAGCAGTTTCCCCCGGGGCATCGGAAACATTCAGTACTTC
TRBJ2-2,NA,TRBV7-9,NA,CASSLEAGELFF,TGTGCCAGCAGCTTGGAGGCCGGGGAGCTGTTTTTT
TRBJ2-7,NA,TRBV9,NA,CASSPWGKFYEQYF,TGTGCCAGCAGCCCCTGGGGCAAATTCTACGAGCAGTACTTC
TRBJ1-2,NA,TRBV20-1,NA,CSAPSEDTHNYGYTF,TGCAGTGCCCCCAGCGAGGACACGCATAACTATGGCTACACCTTC
TRBJ2-3,NA,TRBV12-3/TRBV12-4,TRBD1,CASRQQGAGDTQYF,TGTGCCAGCAGACAACAGGGGGCAGGGGATACGCAGTATTTT
TRBJ2-1,NA,TRBV7-2,NA,CASIKGQGFRNEQFF,TGTGCCAGCATCAAAGGGCAGGGATTCCGTAATGAGCAGTTCTTC
TRBJ2-5,few,TRBV4-1,TRBD1,CASSQERWRTGGLEQYF,TGCGCCAGCAGCCAAGAACGGTGGCGAACAGGGGGCCTTGAGCAGTACTTC
TRBJ2-4,NA,TRBV12-3/TRBV12-4,NA,CASSPSLGPRWVKNIQYF,TGTGCCAGCAGCCCATCCCTCGGTCCTCGATGGGTCAAAAACATTCAGTACTTC
TRBJ2-7,NA,TRBV2,NA,CASSETDQRLNEQYF,TGTGCCAGCAGTGAAACAGACCAAAGGTTAAACGAGCAGTACTTC
TRBJ1-2,few,TRBV7-9,NA,CASSSGPGGYTF,TGTGCCAGCAGCTCCGGTCCGGGCGGCTACACCTTC
TRBJ1-3,NA,TRBV7-2,NA,CASIPSPLGNTIYF,TGTGCCAGCATCCCCTCCCCACTGGGAAACACCATATATTTT
TRBJ2-5,NA,TRBV20-1,TRBD1,CSASGQGGETQYF,TGCAGTGCTAGCGGACAGGGGGGCGAGACCCAGTACTTC
TRBJ2-3,NA,TRBV5-6,NA,CASTLRLGDPTDTQYF,TGTGCCAGCACCTTGCGTCTGGGGGACCCCACAGATACGCAGTATTTT
TRBJ1-5,NA,TRBV20-1,NA,CSAIAGVEEPQHF,TGCAGTGCTATCGCAGGGGTTGAGGAGCCCCAGCATTTT
TRBJ2-1,many,TRBV20-1,NA,CSARVSGGSSYNEQFF,TGCAGTGCTAGGGTTTCGGGTGGTAGCTCCTACAATGAGCAGTTCTTC
TRBJ2-7,many,TRBV6-6,NA,CASRRSGAYEQYF,TGTGCCAGCAGGCGAAGCGGAGCCTACGAGCAGTACTTC